The rows below give T cell receptor beta chains drawn from one sample of a study of blood T cell repertoires in COVID-19. Repertoires were generated with immunoSEQ multiplex PCR, while TCRdb's copy carries only in-frame clones and drops some. This sample has approximately 290,000 clones, with around 90% found just once. The sequenced sample consisted of PBMCs or T cells enriched from blood (not recorded which). These receptors all come from a woman in her 30s who had recovered from COVID-19. Each CDR3 is given with its conserved first and last residue. A D gene is named only where the DNA matches it firmly. Clone size is not always given. Where it is, it says once, few, many or a class for expanded clones.

D gene	clone size	V gene	J gene	CDR3 DNA	CDR3 protein
NA	NA	TRBV4-2	TRBJ1-2	TGTGCCAGCAGCCAAGGCCAGACAGTTATCGACTATGGCTACACCTTC	CASSQGQTVIDYGYTF
NA	few	TRBV4-3	TRBJ1-2	TGCGCCAGCAGCCAAGACCTTAGCTACACCTTC	CASSQDLSYTF
NA	NA	TRBV18	TRBJ1-2	TGTGCCAGCTCACCACCGTCAGGAGGCTATGGCTACACCTTC	CASSPPSGGYGYTF
NA	NA	TRBV11-1	TRBJ2-7	TGTGCCAGCAGCGGACGCTGGGGCGCACTCTACGAGCAGTACTTC	CASSGRWGALYEQYF
NA	NA	TRBV28	TRBJ2-7	TGTGCCAGCACTTCGACAGGCTACGAGCAGTACTTC	CASTSTGYEQYF
TRBD1	NA	TRBV4-3	TRBJ1-2	TGCGCCAGCAGCCAAGAACAGGGGGCGCTTATCTATGGCTACACCTTC	CASSQEQGALIYGYTF
TRBD1	NA	TRBV30	TRBJ2-4	TGTGCCTGGAGTGCCACCGGGACAGGGATTTTTCAGTACTTC	CAWSATGTGIFQYF
TRBD1	NA	TRBV23-1	TRBJ2-5	TGCGCCAGTCTAAGACAGGGGATTGCGGAGACCCAGTACTTC	CASLRQGIAETQYF
TRBD2	NA	TRBV19	TRBJ2-3	TGTGCCAGTAGTAATGGGGCGGGAGCCACAGATACGCAGTATTTT	CASSNGAGATDTQYF
TRBD1	NA	TRBV7-2	TRBJ2-2	TGTGCCAGCAGCCGTGCGACAGGGATGGGCGGGGAGCTGTTTTTT	CASSRATGMGGELFF
NA	once	TRBV10-3	TRBJ1-6	TGTGCCATCAGTGAGTCGGGGGGTTCACCCCTCCACTTT	CAISESGGSPLHF
TRBD1	NA	TRBV18	TRBJ2-5	TGTGCCAGCTCACCGATACCAGACAGGGGGTTCGAGACCCAGTACTTC	CASSPIPDRGFETQYF
NA	NA	TRBV28	TRBJ2-3	TGTGCCAGCAGTTTGATCAGCGCGGGGTCGCAGTATTTT	CASSLISAGSQYF
NA	NA	TRBV11-2	TRBJ2-1	TGTGCCAGCAGCTTAGGCGGACAAGGTTGGGAGCAGTTCTTC	CASSLGGQGWEQFF
TRBD1	NA	TRBV7-2	TRBJ1-5	TGTGCCAGCAGCTTCGCGGGACAGAGCAATCAGCCCCAGCATTTT	CASSFAGQSNQPQHF
TRBD1	NA	TRBV27	TRBJ2-1	TGTGCCAGCAGTTGGGGACAGGGTTTAAGCAATGAGCAGTTCTTC	CASSWGQGLSNEQFF